These 14 T cell receptor beta chains share one sample of origin, sequenced in a study of shared clonotypes between healthy human individuals (TCRdb year 2020). CD8 naive samples were CD45RO-negative cells positively selected for CCR7, giving a CD45RA+CCR7+ population that excluded TemRA cells. Library preparation employed the immunoSEQ multiplex PCR assay. The clones in this table, taken by TCRdb from immuneACCESS, are in-frame only. Not every clone is retained; where verified, under half of the shortfall comes from an unresolved V gene, and the cause of the rest is unknown. This sample gives approximately 2,200,000 clones in total; more than 85% of them show up just once. Together, the top ten hold around 1.7% of the sample. Sequencing input: naive CD8+ T cells from PBMCs. The sample's cell subset or site label is to be understood as: CD45RA+CCR7+. The receptors originated from a man younger than 35 in good health. Some clones in this sample may be carry-over from other donors' samples.

The chain uses TRBV9 and TRBJ1-4, with D perhaps TRBD1 (5 bases). The germline CDR1 and CDR2 sequences are SGDLS and YYNGEE. The CDR3 is 15 amino acids. V lost 4 bases to trimming and J lost 2 bases, with 12 bases between them. CDR3 coding DNA: TGTGCCAGCAGCCCACTAGGGGCCACTAATGAAAAACTGTTTTTT. This translates into CASSPLGATNEKLFF. Using reference TRBV9 and TRBJ1-4 for the parts outside the CDR3, the full variable domain is DSGVTQTPKHLITATGQRVTLRCSPRSGDLSVYWYQQSLDQGLQFLIQYYNGEERAKGNILERFSAQQFPDLHSELNLSSLELGDSALYFCASSPLGATNEKLFFGSGTQLSVL.

The gene calls are TRBV14 and TRBJ1-2; maybe TRBD1 (5 bases). Deletions cut 1 base from V and 0 bases from J, with 24 bases between. The CDR3 is made up of 20 amino acids. Germline loops: CDR1 SGHDN, CDR2 FVKESK. The CDR3 protein is CASSQGALGAPAGPNYGYTF. The DNA of the CDR3 is TGTGCCAGCAGCCAAGGGGCTTTGGGTGCTCCAGCGGGACCTAACTATGGCTACACCTTC. The full variable domain, rest sourced from reference TRBV14 and TRBJ1-2, is EAGVTQFPSHSVIEKGQTVTLRCDPISGHDNLYWYRRVMGKEIKFLLHFVKESKQDESGMPNNRFLAERTGGTYSTLKVQPAELEDSGVYFCASSQGALGAPAGPNYGYTFGSGTRLTVV.

In DNA form, the CDR3 reads TGTGCCAGCAGAGCTGGGAGAGCAACTAATGAAAAACTGTTTTTT. Its protein is CASRAGRATNEKLFF. The chain uses TRBV27 and TRBJ1-4; D unclear. The V and J ends lost 6 bases and 0 bases respectively, with 11 bases between them. From germline, CDR1 is MNHEY and CDR2 SMNVEV (reference sequence). The CDR3 runs 15 residues.

The J gene is TRBJ2-7, the V gene TRBV30; the D is unclear. Trimming cost V 3 bases and J 1 base, with 10 bases left between them. CDR1 is GTSNPN, CDR2 SVGIG, per germline (reference sequence). The CDR3 totals 13 residues. CDR3 protein: CAWRGSASYEQYF. Written as DNA, the CDR3 is TGTGCCTGGAGAGGGTCGGCTTCCTACGAGCAGTACTTC.

This clone came up once. This chain uses TRBV11-1 with TRBJ2-2, with D hard to call. Germline CDR1 SGHAT, CDR2 FQDESV (reference sequence). This CDR3 spans 16 amino acids. The ends were cut back, 3 bases at V and 4 bases at J, with 15 bases in the middle. CDR3 sequence reads: CASSFDRTPLTGELFF. In nucleotides, the CDR3 is TGTGCCAGCAGCTTTGACCGAACCCCTCTCACCGGGGAGCTGTTTTTT.

The chain carries TRBV6-6 and TRBJ1-1, with D maybe TRBD1 (6 bases). CDR3 length equals 15 residues. V lost 5 bases to trimming and J lost 4 bases, with 17 bases between them. Germline V gives CDR1 MNHNY, CDR2 SVGAGI (reference sequence). Written as DNA, the CDR3 is TGTGCCAGCAGTGGATCGGACAGAGTCAGCACTGAAGCTTTCTTT. This encodes CASSGSDRVSTEAFF.

The J gene is TRBJ2-5, the V gene TRBV25-1; 10 positions agree with TRBD2. V shed 8 bases, J shed 4 bases, and the junction held 13 bases outside the gene matches. The CDR3 covers 16 residues. Per germline, CDR1 MGHDK and CDR2 SYGVNS. The CDR3 spells CASWSGELAGSETQYF. The CDR3 DNA follows: TGTGCCAGCTGGAGCGGAGAACTAGCGGGATCAGAGACCCAGTACTTC.

CDR3 sequence: CASSRPTGGTYEQYF. Here the CDR3 DNA reads TGTGCCAGCAGTAGACCGACAGGGGGCACCTACGAGCAGTACTTC. The V call is TRBV25-1, the J call TRBJ2-7; 10 bases match TRBD1. Germline V CDR1 and CDR2: MGHDK, SYGVNS. The CDR3 length is 15 residues. V dropped 5 bases and J dropped 2; count of bases not matched to a gene: 6.

The rearrangement joins TRBV9 to TRBJ2-5, with D perhaps TRBD2 (6 bases). V lost 0 bases to trimming and J lost 2 bases, with 14 bases between them. Germline V gene data show CDR1 as SGDLS and CDR2 as YYNGEE. The CDR3 loop spans 16 amino acids. The CDR3: CASSVAGGNPQETQYF. The CDR3 nucleotides read TGTGCCAGCAGCGTAGCTGGAGGGAACCCTCAAGAGACCCAGTACTTC.

The gene calls are TRBV7-9 and TRBJ1-2; D gene unclear. Trimming shortened V by 5 bases and J by 6 bases, and 16 bases separated the two germline ends. This CDR3 region has 14 residues. CDR1 is SEHNR and CDR2 is FQNEAQ in the germline V gene (reference sequence). The CDR3 coding sequence is TGTGCCAGCAGCGACCCATGGGGTACCCATGGCTACACCTTC. It is translated as CASSDPWGTHGYTF.

The chain combines TRBV7-9 with TRBJ2-7; no clear D gene. The CDR3 has 14 amino acids. V was cut by 4 bases and J by 4 bases, with 14 bases left in between. Germline assignment: CDR1 SEHNR and CDR2 FQNEAQ (reference sequence). In DNA form, the CDR3 reads TGTGCCAGCAGCTCGACAACCCTATTTTACGAGCAGTACTTC. It codes for CASSSTTLFYEQYF.

The rearrangement uses TRBV5-6 and TRBJ2-3; possibly TRBD2 for D (6 bases). CDR1 and CDR2 from the germline V gene are SGHDT and YYEEEE. Trimming pared 3 bases from V and 4 bases from J, leaving 12 bases between. The CDR3 sequence is 14 residues long. This CDR3 is CASSYAGGADTQYF. CDR3 nucleotides: TGTGCCAGCAGCTATGCTGGAGGGGCAGATACGCAGTATTTT.

Here the CDR3 DNA reads TGTGCCTGGAGTGTAAAGGGAGCGAACACTGAAGCTTTCTTT. It yields the protein CAWSVKGANTEAFF. The gene calls are TRBV30 and TRBJ1-1; D ambiguous. Germline V lookup: CDR1 GTSNPN, CDR2 SVGIG (reference sequence). This CDR3 contains 14 residues. Trimming pared 0 bases from V and 1 base from J, leaving 9 bases between.

J is TRBJ1-1 and V is TRBV7-9; D possibly corresponds to TRBD1 (5 bases). This CDR3 has 14 residues. The V and J ends lost 5 bases and 7 bases respectively, with 17 bases between them. Germline V gene lookup returns CDR1 SEHNR and CDR2 FQNEAQ (reference sequence). The CDR3 nucleotides are TGTGCCAGCAGCGCTGTAGGGGCGGGGCGTGAAGCTTTCTTT. It codes for CASSAVGAGREAFF.